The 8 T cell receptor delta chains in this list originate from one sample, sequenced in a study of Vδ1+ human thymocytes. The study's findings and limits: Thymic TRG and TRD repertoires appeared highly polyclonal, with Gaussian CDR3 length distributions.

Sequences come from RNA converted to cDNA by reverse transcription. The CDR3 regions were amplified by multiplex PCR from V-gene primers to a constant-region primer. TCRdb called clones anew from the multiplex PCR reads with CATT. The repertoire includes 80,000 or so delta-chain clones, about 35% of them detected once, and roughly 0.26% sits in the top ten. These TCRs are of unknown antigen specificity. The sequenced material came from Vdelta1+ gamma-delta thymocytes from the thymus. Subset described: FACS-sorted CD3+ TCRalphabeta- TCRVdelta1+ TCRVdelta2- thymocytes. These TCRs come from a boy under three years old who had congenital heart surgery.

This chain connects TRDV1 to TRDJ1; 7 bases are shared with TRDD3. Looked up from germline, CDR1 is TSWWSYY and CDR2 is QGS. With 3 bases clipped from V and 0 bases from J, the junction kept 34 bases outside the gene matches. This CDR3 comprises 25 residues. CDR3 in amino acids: CALGDSPHLLCTGDYPRNYTDKLIF. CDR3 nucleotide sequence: TGTGCTCTTGGGGACTCGCCTCACTTATTATGTACTGGGGACTACCCTAGGAATTACACCGATAAACTCATCTTT.

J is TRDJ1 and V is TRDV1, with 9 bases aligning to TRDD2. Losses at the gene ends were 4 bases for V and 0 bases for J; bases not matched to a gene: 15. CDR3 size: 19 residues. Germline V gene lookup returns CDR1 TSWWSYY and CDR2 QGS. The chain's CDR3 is CALGVPLPTYWDYTDKLIF. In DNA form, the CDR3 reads TGTGCTCTTGGGGTACCCCTTCCTACGTACTGGGATTACACCGATAAACTCATCTTT.

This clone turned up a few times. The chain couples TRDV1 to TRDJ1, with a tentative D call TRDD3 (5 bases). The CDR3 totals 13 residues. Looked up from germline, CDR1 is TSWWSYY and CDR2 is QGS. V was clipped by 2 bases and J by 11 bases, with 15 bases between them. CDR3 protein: CALGEVRDPGLIF. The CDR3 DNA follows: TGTGCTCTTGGGGAAGTAAGGGATCCGGGGCTCATCTTT.

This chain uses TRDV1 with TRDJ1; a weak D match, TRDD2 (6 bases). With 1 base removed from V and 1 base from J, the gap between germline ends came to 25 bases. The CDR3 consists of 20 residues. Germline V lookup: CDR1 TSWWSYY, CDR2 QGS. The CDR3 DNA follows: TGTGCTCTTGGGGAACGCGGTCTTCCCATCGTCGGCCTTCCCACCGATAAACTCATCTTT. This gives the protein CALGERGLPIVGLPTDKLIF.

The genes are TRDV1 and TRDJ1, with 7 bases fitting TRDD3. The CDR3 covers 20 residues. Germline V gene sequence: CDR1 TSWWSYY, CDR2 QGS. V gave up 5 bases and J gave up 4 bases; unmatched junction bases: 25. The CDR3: CALGNQFSGVGGGRFDKLIF. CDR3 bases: TGTGCTCTTGGGAATCAATTCTCCGGTGTTGGGGGAGGGCGGTTCGATAAACTCATCTTT.

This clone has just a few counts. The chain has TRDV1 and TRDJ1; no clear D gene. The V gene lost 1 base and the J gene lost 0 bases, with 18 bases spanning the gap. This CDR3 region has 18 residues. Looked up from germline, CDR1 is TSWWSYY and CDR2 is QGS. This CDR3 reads CALGERTGPPGYTDKLIF. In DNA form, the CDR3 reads TGTGCTCTTGGGGAACGGACGGGCCCGCCAGGGTACACCGATAAACTCATCTTT.

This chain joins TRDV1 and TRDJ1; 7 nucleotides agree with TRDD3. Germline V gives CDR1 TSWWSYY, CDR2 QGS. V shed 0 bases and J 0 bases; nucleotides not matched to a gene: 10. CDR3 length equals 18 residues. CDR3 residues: CALGELPRLGIYTDKLIF. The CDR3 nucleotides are TGTGCTCTTGGGGAACTGCCGCGACTGGGGATATACACCGATAAACTCATCTTT.

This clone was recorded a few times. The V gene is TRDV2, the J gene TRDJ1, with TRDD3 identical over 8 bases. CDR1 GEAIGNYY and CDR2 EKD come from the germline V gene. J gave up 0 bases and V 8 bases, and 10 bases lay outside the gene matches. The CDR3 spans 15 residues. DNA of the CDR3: TGTGCCTCCGGGGATACAAGGAGTTACACCGATAAACTCATCTTT. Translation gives CASGDTRSYTDKLIF.